Reported below is one TCR beta chain. This sample stems from a study of OX40 agonist ivuxolimab in advanced cancers. Sequenced by immunoSEQ multiplex PCR; TCRdb stores in-frame clones only, minus some. Of 35,000 to 45,000 clones in the sample, 82% were seen once. Sequencing used CD4+ or CD8+ T cells sorted from blood, obtained in a trial of the OX40 agonist ivuxolimab. This clonotype originated in an adult with an advanced solid tumor such as melanoma, head and neck, liver or kidney cancer.

The chain's CDR3 is CSVVLAGEDNEQFF. DNA for the CDR3: TGCAGCGTCGTACTAGCGGGAGAAGACAATGAGCAGTTCTTC. The V call is TRBV29-1, the J call TRBJ2-1; TRBD2 aligns across 11 bases. Trimming took 6 bases from V and 5 from J; bases not matched to a gene: 6. Germline values: CDR1 SQVTM, CDR2 ANQGSEA. The CDR3 runs 14 residues.